These 14 T cell receptor beta chains were all obtained from the same sample, sequenced in a study of OX40 agonist ivuxolimab in advanced cancers. Profiling relied on immunoSEQ multiplex PCR, and the TCRdb table lists in-frame clones only, not all of them. The repertoire holds about 100,000 clones, with approximately 89% as singletons. The specimen was CD4+ or CD8+ T cells sorted from blood, collected in a trial of the OX40 agonist ivuxolimab. The receptor set was obtained from an adult with an advanced solid tumor such as melanoma, head and neck, liver or kidney cancer.

This sequence joins TRBV28 and TRBJ2-1; 7 positions agree with TRBD1. Germline V CDR1 and CDR2: MDHEN, SYDVKM. V shed 6 bases, J shed 5 bases, and the junction held 4 bases outside the gene matches. CDR3 length: 13 amino acids. CDR3 region: CASSSGQDNEQFF. CDR3 bases: TGTGCCAGCAGCTCCGGACAGGACAATGAGCAGTTCTTC.

V is TRBV28 and J is TRBJ1-6, with D uncertain. V was clipped by 8 bases and J by 7 bases, with 12 bases between them. This CDR3 comprises 13 residues. CDR1 is MDHEN and CDR2 is SYDVKM in the germline V gene. The CDR3: CASFDSRNSPLHF. In DNA form, the CDR3 reads TGTGCCAGCTTTGACTCGAGGAATTCACCCCTCCACTTT.

The rearrangement links TRBV7-2 to TRBJ2-5, with 12 bases fitting TRBD2. V lost 1 base, J lost 4 bases, and 4 bases stayed unmatched. The CDR3 spans 16 residues. Germline V CDR1 and CDR2: SGHTA, FQGNSA. Written as DNA, the CDR3 is TGTGCCAGCAGCTTAGGGCTAGCGGGAGGGTTAGAGACCCAGTACTTC. This sequence encodes CASSLGLAGGLETQYF.

The CDR3 DNA reads as TGTGCCAGCAGCTTGGAGGCTAGCGGGAGAAGGGAGACCCAGTACTTC. This translates into CASSLEASGRRETQYF. The chain carries TRBV5-4 and TRBJ2-5, with 10 bases matching TRBD2. Trimming took 0 bases from V and 5 from J; bases not matched to a gene: 7. The CDR3 contains 16 residues. In germline, CDR1 is SGHNT, CDR2 YYREEE (reference sequence).

The rearrangement links TRBV4-1 to TRBJ1-1; the D gene is possibly TRBD1 (6 bases). Trimming left V 4 bases short and J 1 base short, with 13 bases between. The CDR3 loop spans 15 amino acids. Per germline, CDR1 MGHRA and CDR2 YSYEKL. The CDR3 protein is CASSRGAGANTEAFF. The CDR3 coding sequence is TGCGCCAGCAGCCGGGGGGCGGGGGCGAACACTGAAGCTTTCTTT.

The chain employs TRBV4-3 and TRBJ2-1; 11 bases match TRBD2. The CDR3 covers 18 residues. Germline assignment: CDR1 LGHNA and CDR2 YSLEER. V shed 0 bases, J shed 7 bases, and the junction held 11 bases outside the gene matches. The chain's CDR3 is CASSQELTTSGRRNEQFF. The CDR3 nucleotides are TGCGCCAGCAGCCAAGAACTCACAACTAGCGGGAGACGGAATGAGCAGTTCTTC.

The V and J genes are TRBV19 and TRBJ2-5, with 9 bases aligning to TRBD1. In germline, CDR1 is LNHDA, CDR2 SQIVND (reference sequence). V was pared by 8 bases and J by 3 bases, with 4 bases of the junction left unmatched. This CDR3 spans 13 amino acids. CDR3 in amino acids: CASARDREETQYF. As DNA, the CDR3 is TGTGCCAGTGCCCGGGACAGGGAAGAGACCCAGTACTTC.

The chain recombines TRBV4-1 with TRBJ2-2; 8 positions agree with TRBD1. The CDR3 covers 18 residues. The J segment lost 0 bases and the V segment lost 1 base, leaving 7 bases of the junction unmatched. CDR1 MGHRA and CDR2 YSYEKL come from the germline V gene. The CDR3 reads CASSQGRPGQANTGELFF. The CDR3 bases are TGCGCCAGCAGCCAAGGCCGACCGGGACAGGCGAACACCGGGGAGCTGTTTTTT.

Here the CDR3 reads CATSKGRENYNEQFF. Here the CDR3 DNA reads TGTGCCACCAGCAAGGGGCGGGAAAACTACAATGAGCAGTTCTTC. This sequence joins TRBV15 and TRBJ2-1, with D possibly TRBD2 on 6 matching bases. Deletions cut 4 bases from V and 3 bases from J, with 13 bases between. Per the germline V gene, CDR1 is LNHNV and CDR2 is YYDKDF (reference sequence). The CDR3 has 15 amino acids.

The chain employs TRBV7-8 and TRBJ2-2; TRBD2 matches 10 bases. V lost 6 bases and J lost 4; bases outside the gene matches: 8. There are 16 residues in the CDR3. The germline CDR1 and CDR2 sequences are SGHVS and FQNEAQ. CDR3 residues: CASRNLAGDLTGELFF. The CDR3 nucleotides read TGTGCCAGCAGGAACCTAGCGGGAGATCTCACCGGGGAGCTGTTTTTT.

This chain links TRBV10-3 with TRBJ2-7; D remains ambiguous. V shed 10 bases and J shed 3 bases, with 10 bases lying between them. The germline V gene has CDR1 ENHRY and CDR2 SYGVKD. The CDR3 extends over 11 amino acids. The CDR3 loop reads CATSQNYEQYF. In DNA, the CDR3 is TGTGCCACCTCACAGAACTACGAGCAGTACTTC.

The CDR3 reads CASSAGREMGTQYF. DNA of the CDR3: TGTGCCAGCAGCGCGGGGCGGGAGATGGGGACCCAGTACTTC. The chain recombines TRBV7-9 with TRBJ2-5; 7 positions match TRBD2. V was pared by 5 bases and J by 7 bases, with 10 bases of the junction left unmatched. The CDR3 extends over 14 amino acids. Germline V gene data show CDR1 as SEHNR and CDR2 as FQNEAQ (reference sequence).

This chain uses TRBV5-6 with TRBJ1-1; D remains unclear. The germline CDR1 and CDR2 sequences are SGHDT and YYEEEE. Trimming removed 2 bases from V and 11 bases from J, with 13 bases in between. CDR3 length: 12 residues. CDR3 sequence (DNA): TGTGCCAGCAGCTTTAGAGAAGGTCGGGCTTTCTTT. Its protein is CASSFREGRAFF.

This clone was found once. This chain links TRBV4-2 with TRBJ2-7; 9 positions match TRBD1. Germline-derived CDR1 and CDR2 are LGHNA and YNFKEQ. J was trimmed by 5 bases and V by 1 base; bases with no gene match: 9. The CDR3 consists of 16 residues. This chain's CDR3 is CASSQGFRDRVHEQYF. For the CDR3, the DNA is TGTGCCAGCAGCCAAGGCTTCCGGGACAGGGTCCACGAGCAGTACTTC.